This entry concerns a single T cell receptor (beta chain). This clone has only a few counts. This receptor's antigen is unknown. The record has no base qualities; no much larger clone is one base away. The data stem from a study of cytomegalovirus exposure and HLA in healthy donors (dated 2017 in TCRdb). Context from the whole study: According to an earlier analysis of several hundred of the donors, about 190 million T cells yielded roughly 110 million unique TCR beta sequences and less than 300 Gb of sequence data. An early release covering roughly 580 HLA-typed donors comprised 250 to 350 gigabases of sequencing data and about 90 million unique TCR sequences. The genetic ancestry cluster associated with self-reported Caucasian donors included roughly four fifths of the roughly 390 genotyped donors. The study aimed to test whether signatures of past pathogen exposure could be identified by cataloging public T cell receptors. Using immunosequencing, the study profiled T cell repertoires from 640 or so subjects and related those repertoires to cytomegalovirus serostatus. A separate validation cohort of approximately 130 different subjects was used in addition to the approximately 670-subject first cohort. The study combined high-throughput TCR immunosequencing, statistical association of individual TCRs with disease status, and machine learning to predict cytomegalovirus infection status. A later analysis re-analyzed previously published TCR beta repertoires from about 600 donors and added high-resolution HLA genotyping to study TCR occurrence patterns. In the later analysis, no new phenotypic data were used to find candidate immune exposures; instead, reliance was placed on TCR beta sequences and their occurrence across donors. In an earlier analysis of a few hundred of the donors, high-throughput TCR beta sequencing was used to judge whether each TCR beta V gene segment behaved as functional or pseudogenic. Donor age, sex, ethnicity and CMV serostatus were collected together with the repertoire data. A later genetic analysis took genome-wide SNP genotypes for 398 of the 666 donors and used that subset as a discovery cohort. Every repertoire in the discovery cohort had been generated on one and the same sequencing platform. Class I and class II HLA loci were covered by the typing at four-digit resolution. Typing coverage varied by locus: about 620-630 donors for A, B, C, DRB1 and DQB1; more than 500 for DQA1; about 590 for DPA1; roughly 470 for DPB1. About 5 DR-DQ haplotypes were handled as single units for association and clustering, since linkage in the cohort was strong. Among roughly 400 genotyped donors of the cohort, an average of about 220,000 unique TCR beta nucleotide sequences was sequenced per donor, of which about 18% were non-productive.

Libraries came from the immunoSEQ multiplex PCR assay. For the multiplex PCR, a mixture combining 60 forward primers for TCR Vbeta segments and 13 reverse primers for TCR Jbeta segments was used. Amplification of the CDR3 region of rearranged TCR beta genes was performed with a multiplex PCR assay on genomic DNA. The amplified TCR beta libraries were sequenced on the Illumina HiSeq System as 87-base-pair reads. The study's processing was this. A later analysis counted 75 million to 100 million unique TCR beta chains across the 690 or so repertoires, and 9.5 million to 11 million of these chains were shared by at least two donors. To remove PCR and sequencing errors, raw reads were error-corrected and collapsed into unique sequences using a nearest-neighbor algorithm that merged closely related sequences. CDR3 sequences were aligned to IMGT reference sequences to assign V, D and J gene segments. For a sequence to be retained, at least a six-nucleotide match to both a V gene segment and a J gene segment was required. Rearrangements were classified as productive when the CDR3 lacked stop codons and remained in frame with V and J, and all other rearrangements were classified as non-productive. Following IMGT convention, CDR3 was defined as the stretch from the second conserved V-encoded cysteine up to the conserved J-encoded phenylalanine. In an earlier analysis of 500 to 650 of the donors, sequences lacking an unambiguous match to a single V gene segment were excluded. In an earlier analysis of a few hundred of the donors, V segments were called functional above 56.7% productive rearrangements and were called segregating when the between-donor standard deviation exceeded 5%. A statistical classification framework was built to diagnose cytomegalovirus status from the catalog of TCR beta chain sequences. A later analysis assigned V and J genes by comparing TCR nucleotide sequences with IMGT/GENE-DB human TR gene sequences. Using the TCRdist pipeline, a later analysis assigned CDR3 sequences along with most-parsimonious VDJ recombination scenarios. In a later analysis, each TCR beta chain was defined by its CDR3 amino acid sequence together with its V-gene family, and reads lacking a unique V-gene family were excluded. A later analysis removed several hundred highly shared, low-generation-probability nucleotide sequences to deal with suspected cross-contamination and a sequencing artifact. In a later analysis, a clonal expansion index for each public chain was calculated from normalized within-repertoire ranks of inferred template counts. In a later analysis, generation probabilities were computed with a VDJ recombination model fitted to out-of-frame rearrangements, and the resulting probabilities were checked against IGoR. In a later analysis, hypergeometric tests were used to score TCR-TCR, TCR-HLA and TCR-CMV co-occurrence, with a repertoire-size bias correction applied to TCR pairs. In a later analysis, false discovery rates were estimated by permuting HLA or CMV assignments 20 times. In a later analysis, co-occurring TCRs were grouped with DBSCAN, and TCRdist sequence similarity was added when clustering was performed within HLA-allele-positive subsets. For co-occurrence clustering, repertoires with fewer than 30,000 or more than 120,000 public chains were excluded, along with four or five repertoires with anomalous nucleotide sharing. Imported from immuneACCESS, the table was reduced by TCRdb to in-frame sequences with V and J called. These copies leave out some clones; in studies compared against another copy, an unresolved V gene accounts for under half, and the cause of the remainder is not known. V, J and clone size reflect that table, while D and trimming were determined from the DNA. This sample gives about 140,000 clones in total; around 85% of them show up just once. Around 9.1% of the sample belongs to the ten largest clones.

What the authors observed across the whole study: It was suggested by the authors that the approach could potentially be generalized to other disease states and immunological phenotypes. A further reported finding was that TCR beta sequences accurately predicted the HLA-A and HLA-B alleles for most subjects in the first cohort. In vitro tests confirmed that three of the cytomegalovirus-associated TCR beta chains recognize cytomegalovirus antigens. V-gene and J-gene trimming of TCR beta chains was associated with a missense DCLRE1C variant in a later genetic analysis, and the association was replicated in an independent cohort. Only TCR beta chains were sequenced in this cohort, and the absence of alpha or paired-chain data limited detectable features. A later analysis found that HLA-associated TCR beta chains were more clonally expanded and had lower generation probabilities than equally common non-associated chains. A cluster of highly shared sequence variants was judged likely to be a technical artifact of the sequencing pipeline. Most TCR sequences were observed very rarely across donors, whereas some public TCRs were present in many individuals. In a later analysis, several top co-occurrence clusters were reported to appear linked to parvovirus B19, influenza, CMV and Epstein-Barr virus. The 87-base-pair reads could not distinguish some IMGT-functional V segments, including TRBV6-2 and TRBV6-3, so those segments were excluded. Presence/absence analyses assumed roughly uniform sequencing depth across donors, an assumption that may not hold. At a false discovery rate of 0.05, a later analysis linked around 15,000 TCR beta sequences to specific HLA alleles. According to a later genetic analysis, donors in an Asian-associated ancestry cluster had fewer N-insertions in productive TCRs than the approximately 650-donor mean. The only immune exposure information available for the cohort was CMV serostatus. The earlier analysis of 587 of the donors excluded 15 to 20 rarely observed V segments, including chromosome 9 orphons, because counts were too low. A total of fewer than 200 TCR beta chains were listed by the study as associated with cytomegalovirus. A later analysis found that TCR association rates varied across HLA loci, with DRB1 alleles showing the most associated TCRs and HLA-C alleles the fewest. Correlated functional status among segregating V segments might be attributable to linkage disequilibrium, but an unknown experimental factor could not be ruled out. Broadly in line with IMGT annotations, most TCR beta V segments showed up in productive rearrangements about 87% or about 30% of the time in an earlier analysis of 587 of the donors. The classifier was reported to diagnose cytomegalovirus status with high specificity and sensitivity in both the original and validation cohorts. According to a later analysis, most CMV-associated TCR beta chains appeared to be HLA-restricted, and the HLA associations seemed to be driven largely by CMV exposure. Assigning TCR associations to individual alleles was difficult when HLA alleles, especially DR and DQ, strongly co-occurred. Because HLA typing was missing for some donors at each locus, association tests included only the typed subset.

CDR1 and CDR2 (SGHNT, YYREEE) derive from the germline V gene (reference sequence). Here V drops 4 bases and J drops 5 bases, and the junction holds 11 bases not matched to any gene. The CDR3 covers 16 residues, taking in both the cysteine and the phenylalanine. The retained sequence is limited to the CDR3, 48 bases, with the frame set at the first base. The cohort consisted of approximately 690 healthy bone marrow donors. Cohort members were all nominally healthy when sampled, although unrecorded immune exposures were likely present. The donor was CMV seropositive and belonged to the group of 250 to 300 seropositive cohort members. A peripheral blood sample was collected from each donor, and TCR beta sequencing was performed on peripheral blood mononuclear cells. Genomic DNA was extracted from the blood cell samples with the Qiagen DNeasy Blood Extraction Kit.

The material sequenced was PBMCs. This TCR came from a woman between 50 and 59 years old in good health and CMV-seropositive. The sequence joins TRBV5-4 to TRBJ1-4, with 7 central nucleotides matching TRBD1. The nucleotide sequence is given as TGTGCCAGCAGCCCAGGAGGGGGGACAGCGAATGAAAAACTGTTTTTT. This sequence encodes CASSPGGGTANEKLFF.